This paragraph covers one T cell receptor beta chain sequence. Per donor, under 3 ml of blood was collected and frozen. With no T cell sorting beforehand, total RNA was isolated from whole blood. This entry is derived from a study of monozygotic twins with inflammatory bowel disease. The germline CDR1 and CDR2 sequences are DFQATT and SNEGSKA (reference sequence). This CDR3 is built from 14 residues. UMIs bearing a 6-nucleotide sample barcode were added through template switching. TCRdb reprocessed the 5' RACE reads and stores each CDR3 protein as one record, lacking DNA. The sample's table shows around 410,000 distinct CDR3 sequences.

This receptor was taken from a human donor with ulcerative colitis or Crohn's disease, or a healthy co-twin of an affected twin (not recorded which). The gene calls are TRBV20-1 and TRBJ2-2. Sequencing used blood. The CDR3 sequence is CSARAPGNTGELFF.